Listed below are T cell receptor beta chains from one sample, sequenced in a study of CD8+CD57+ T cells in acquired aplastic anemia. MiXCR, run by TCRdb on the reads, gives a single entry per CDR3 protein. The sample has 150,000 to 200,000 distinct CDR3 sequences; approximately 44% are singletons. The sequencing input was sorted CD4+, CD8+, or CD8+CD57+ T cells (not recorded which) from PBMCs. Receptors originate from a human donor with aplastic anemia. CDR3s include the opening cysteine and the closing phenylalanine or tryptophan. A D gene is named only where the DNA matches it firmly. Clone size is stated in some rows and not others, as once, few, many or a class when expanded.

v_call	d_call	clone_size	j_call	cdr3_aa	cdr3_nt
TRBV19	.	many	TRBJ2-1	CASIGGNSYNEQFF	TGTGCCAGTATAGGGGGAAACTCCTACAATGAGCAGTTCTTC
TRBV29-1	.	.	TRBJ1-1	CSGVRVTEAFF	TGCAGCGGAGTAAGGGTCACTGAAGCTTTCTTT
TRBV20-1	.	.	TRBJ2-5	CSARDWGEQYF	TGCAGTGCTAGAGATTGGGGTGAGCAGTACTTC
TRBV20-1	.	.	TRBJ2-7	CSAPFYYEQYF	TGCAGTGCCCCCTTTTACTACGAGCAGTACTTC
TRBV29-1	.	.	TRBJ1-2	CSLMGGYTF	TGCAGCCTAATGGGTGGCTACACCTTC
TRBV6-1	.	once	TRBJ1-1	CASSRGAGVGWGNTEAFF	TGTGCCAGCAGTAGGGGGGCAGGGGTTGGTTGGGGAAACACTGAAGCTTTCTTT
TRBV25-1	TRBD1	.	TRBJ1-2	CASSDLDRDGYTF	TGTGCCAGCAGTGATCTCGACAGGGACGGCTACACCTTC
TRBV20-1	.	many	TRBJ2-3	CSATTSTAADTQYF	TGCAGTGCTACCACTAGTACGGCGGCAGATACGCAGTATTTT
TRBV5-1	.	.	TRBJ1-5	CASSLEGGQGGNQPQHF	TGCGCCAGCAGCTTGGAGGGGGGCCAGGGTGGCAATCAGCCCCAGCATTTT
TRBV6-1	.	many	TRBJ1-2	CASSPQAGVGYGYTF	TGTGCCAGCAGTCCACAGGCAGGGGTGGGCTATGGCTACACCTTC
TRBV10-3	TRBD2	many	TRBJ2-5	CAISASGGVQETQYF	TGTGCCATCAGCGCTAGCGGGGGCGTCCAGGAGACCCAGTACTTC
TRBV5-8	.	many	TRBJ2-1	CASSADSSYNEQFF	TGTGCCAGCAGCGCGGACAGTTCCTACAATGAGCAGTTCTTC
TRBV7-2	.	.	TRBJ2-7	CASSAYTSREQYF	TGTGCCAGCAGCGCTTACACCTCGCGGGAGCAGTACTTC
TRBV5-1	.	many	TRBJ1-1	CASSLEERRSEAFF	TGCGCCAGCAGCTTGGAGGAGAGGAGGTCTGAAGCTTTCTTT
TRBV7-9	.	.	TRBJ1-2	CASTLIDGNYGYTF	TGTGCCAGCACCCTTATCGACGGAAACTATGGCTACACCTTC
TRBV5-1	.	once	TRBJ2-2	CASSGTGTSRTGELFF	TGCGCCAGCAGCGGTACAGGGACCTCGCGCACCGGGGAGCTGTTTTTT
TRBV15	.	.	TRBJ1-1	CATLGPYTEAFF	TGTGCCACCCTCGGACCTTACACTGAAGCTTTCTTT
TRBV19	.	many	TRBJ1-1	CASSMVRRGGEAFF	TGTGCCAGTAGTATGGTCCGCAGGGGCGGTGAAGCTTTCTTT
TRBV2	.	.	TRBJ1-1	CASSPPSRNTEAFF	TGTGCCAGCTCACCACCGAGCCGGAACACTGAAGCTTTCTTT
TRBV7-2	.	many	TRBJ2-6	CASSLAGTGANVLTF	TGTGCCAGCAGCTTAGCGGGGACTGGGGCCAACGTCCTGACTTTC
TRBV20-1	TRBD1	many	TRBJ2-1	CSAKTVRGQAYNEQFF	TGCAGCGCGAAGACAGTCAGGGGGCAGGCCTACAATGAGCAGTTCTTC
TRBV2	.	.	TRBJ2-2	CASLGGGFPGELFF	TGTGCCAGCCTCGGAGGGGGCTTTCCCGGGGAGCTGTTTTTT
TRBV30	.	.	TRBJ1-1	CAWKIQGLNTEAFF	TGTGCCTGGAAGATACAGGGACTGAACACTGAAGCTTTCTTT
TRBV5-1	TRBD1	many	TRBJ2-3	CASSPGTGRTDTQYF	TGCGCCAGCAGCCCGGGGACAGGTCGCACAGATACGCAGTATTTT
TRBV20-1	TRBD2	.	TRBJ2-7	CSALNPSGVEQYF	TGCAGTGCTCTAAATCCTAGCGGGGTTGAGCAGTACTTC
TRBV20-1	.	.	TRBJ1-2	CSARSGGASYGYTF	TGCAGTGCTAGAAGCGGGGGGGCCTCGTATGGCTACACCTTC
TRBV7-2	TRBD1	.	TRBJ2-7	CASSLAGTGVEQYF	TGTGCCAGCAGCCTGGCCGGGACAGGGGTCGAGCAGTACTTC